This T cell receptor beta chain was identified during a study of shared T cell receptors in the human thymus. The CDR3 loop spans 15 amino acids. V was shortened by 6 bases and J by 2 bases, with 13 bases between the two germline ends. The germline V gene has CDR1 SGHTA and CDR2 FQGNSA. Produced via immunoSEQ multiplex PCR; TCRdb's table is partial and in-frame only. The sample has 650,000 to 950,000 clones; around 85% are singletons. The same sample was also studied in work on human thymus T cells.

The sequenced sample was thymocytes. This TCR was sampled from a girl under three years old with a congenital heart defect. The chain has TRBV7-2 and TRBJ2-2; maybe TRBD1 (5 bases). CDR3 in DNA: TGTGCCAGCAGACGCGCCAGGGAAAACACCGGGGAGCTGTTTTTT. Amino acid sequence: CASRRARENTGELFF. Full variable domain (remainder filled in from reference TRBV7-2 and TRBJ2-2): GAGVSQSPSNKVTEKGKDVELRCDPISGHTALYWYRQSLGQGLEFLIYFQGNSAPDKSGLPSDRFSAERTGGSVSTLTIQRTQQEDSAVYLCASRRARENTGELFFGEGSRLTVL.